Following are 5 T cell receptor beta chains from one sample sequenced in a study of glioma-infiltrating T cells after dendritic cell vaccination. Described time point: after dendritic cell vaccination, including at tumor progression/relapse. TCRdb keeps only in-frame clones here, not all; method: immunoSEQ multiplex PCR. The repertoire holds roughly 85,000 clones, with 85% as singletons. The source material was blood, sampled after dendritic cell vaccination. The receptors derive from a human donor with glioblastoma.

This clone was observed once. The chain links TRBV2 to TRBJ1-2; possible D gene TRBD1, 5 bases. Germline CDR1 and CDR2: SNHLY and FYNNEI. The CDR3 is made up of 14 amino acids. V dropped 5 bases and J dropped 4 bases, with 14 bases sitting between them. The CDR3 here is CASSMGRTTYGYTF. The DNA for the CDR3 is TGTGCCAGCAGTATGGGTCGGACAACCTATGGCTACACCTTC.

The J gene is TRBJ2-5, the V gene TRBV19; 8 bases fit TRBD1. Trimming took 5 bases from V and 1 from J; bases not matched to a gene: 12. Germline values: CDR1 LNHDA, CDR2 SQIVND (reference sequence). The CDR3 is 17 amino acids. The CDR3 reads CASSLPQGAGGQETQYF. The CDR3 nucleotides are TGTGCCAGTAGTCTGCCGCAGGGGGCAGGTGGCCAAGAGACCCAGTACTTC.

The V gene is TRBV7-9, the J gene TRBJ2-7, with D unresolved. CDR3 length: 15 residues. Trimming pared 2 bases from V and 2 bases from J, leaving 13 bases between. Germline assignment: CDR1 SEHNR and CDR2 FQNEAQ (reference sequence). CDR3 DNA: TGTGCCAGCAGCTTACAGGTCCCGAGCACCTACGAGCAGTACTTC. Amino acid sequence: CASSLQVPSTYEQYF.

The chain joins TRBV6-6 to TRBJ2-3; the D gene is possibly TRBD2 (6 bases). V shed 8 bases and J shed 6 bases, with 15 bases lying between them. The CDR3 loop spans 13 amino acids. Germline loops: CDR1 MNHNY, CDR2 SVGAGI (reference sequence). The chain's CDR3 is CASFSGRVDTQYF. CDR3 DNA sequence: TGTGCCAGCTTTAGCGGAAGGGTGGATACGCAGTATTTT.

The V and J genes are TRBV7-8 and TRBJ1-2, with D uncertain. Deletions cut 1 base from V and 8 bases from J, with 8 bases between. This CDR3 has 12 amino acids. In germline, CDR1 is SGHVS, CDR2 FQNEAQ. CDR3 bases: TGTGCCAGCAGCTTAGGAGGGTACGGCTACACCTTC. Protein sequence: CASSLGGYGYTF.